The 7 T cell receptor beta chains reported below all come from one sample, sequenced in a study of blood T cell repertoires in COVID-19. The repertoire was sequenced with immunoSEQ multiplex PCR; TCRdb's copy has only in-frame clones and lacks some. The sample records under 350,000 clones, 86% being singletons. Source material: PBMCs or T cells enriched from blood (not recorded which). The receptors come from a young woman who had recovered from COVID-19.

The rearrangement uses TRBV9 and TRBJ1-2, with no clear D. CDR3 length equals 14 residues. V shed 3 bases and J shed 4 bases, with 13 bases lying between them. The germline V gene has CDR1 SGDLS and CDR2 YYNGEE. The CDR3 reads CASSGLGRSYGYTF. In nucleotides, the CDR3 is TGTGCCAGCAGCGGATTGGGTCGGAGCTATGGCTACACCTTC.

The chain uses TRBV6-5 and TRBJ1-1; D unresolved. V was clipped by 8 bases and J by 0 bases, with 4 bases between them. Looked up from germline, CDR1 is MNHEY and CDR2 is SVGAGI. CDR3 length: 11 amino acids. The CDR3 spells CASLVNTEAFF. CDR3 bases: TGTGCCAGCCTAGTGAACACTGAAGCTTTCTTT.

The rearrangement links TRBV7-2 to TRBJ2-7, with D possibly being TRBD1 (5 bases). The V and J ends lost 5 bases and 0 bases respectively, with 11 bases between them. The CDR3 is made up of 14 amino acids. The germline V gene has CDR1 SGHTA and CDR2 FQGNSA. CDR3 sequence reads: CASSMDMNSYEQYF. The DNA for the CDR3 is TGTGCCAGCAGCATGGACATGAACTCCTACGAGCAGTACTTC.

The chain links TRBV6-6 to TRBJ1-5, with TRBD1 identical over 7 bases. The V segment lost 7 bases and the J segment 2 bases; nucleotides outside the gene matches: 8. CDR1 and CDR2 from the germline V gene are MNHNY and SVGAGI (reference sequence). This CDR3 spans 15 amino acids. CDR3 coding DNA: TGTGCCAGCATGTTATCGGGACAGCGCAATCAGCCCCAGCATTTT. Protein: CASMLSGQRNQPQHF.

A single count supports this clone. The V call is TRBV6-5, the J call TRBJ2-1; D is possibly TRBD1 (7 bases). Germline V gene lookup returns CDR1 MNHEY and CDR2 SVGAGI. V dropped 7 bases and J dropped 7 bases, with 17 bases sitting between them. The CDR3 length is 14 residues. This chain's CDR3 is CASKGQGGGNEQFF. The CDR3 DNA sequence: TGTGCCAGCAAGGGCCAGGGGGGTGGGAATGAGCAGTTCTTC.

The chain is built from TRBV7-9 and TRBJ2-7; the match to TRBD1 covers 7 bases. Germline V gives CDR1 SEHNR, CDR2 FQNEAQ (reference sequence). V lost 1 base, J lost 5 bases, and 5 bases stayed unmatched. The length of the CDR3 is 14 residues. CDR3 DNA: TGTGCCAGCAGCTTAGTCGAGGGGGCGGACGAGCAGTACTTC. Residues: CASSLVEGADEQYF.

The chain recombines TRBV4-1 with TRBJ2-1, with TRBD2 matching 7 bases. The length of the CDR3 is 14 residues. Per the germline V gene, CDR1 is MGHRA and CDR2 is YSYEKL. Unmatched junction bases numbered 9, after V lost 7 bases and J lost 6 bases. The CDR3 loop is CASKNSGLANEQFF. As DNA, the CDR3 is TGCGCCAGCAAGAATAGCGGGCTTGCCAATGAGCAGTTCTTC.